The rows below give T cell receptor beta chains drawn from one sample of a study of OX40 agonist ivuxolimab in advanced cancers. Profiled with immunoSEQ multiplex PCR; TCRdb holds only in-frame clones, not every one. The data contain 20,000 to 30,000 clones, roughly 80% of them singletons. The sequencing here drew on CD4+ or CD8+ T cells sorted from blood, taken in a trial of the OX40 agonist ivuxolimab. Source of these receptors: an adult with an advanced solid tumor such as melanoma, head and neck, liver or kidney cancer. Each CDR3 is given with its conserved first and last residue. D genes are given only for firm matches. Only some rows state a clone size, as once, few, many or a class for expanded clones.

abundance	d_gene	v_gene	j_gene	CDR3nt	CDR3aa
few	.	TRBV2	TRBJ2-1	TGTGCCAGCAGTCCTAACTACAATGAGCAGTTCTTC	CASSPNYNEQFF
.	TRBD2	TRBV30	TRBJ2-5	TGTGCCTGGAGTACTGGCGGGGGGGAGACCCAGTACTTC	CAWSTGGGETQYF
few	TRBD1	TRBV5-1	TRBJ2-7	TGCGCCAGCAGCTCGGGACAGTTCTACGAGCAGTACTTC	CASSSGQFYEQYF
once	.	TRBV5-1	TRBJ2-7	TGCGCCAGCAAGCAGGGAACGGGCGAGCAGTACTTC	CASKQGTGEQYF
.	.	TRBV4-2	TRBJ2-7	TGTGCCAGCAATTATGGGGATCACTACGAGCAGTACTTC	CASNYGDHYEQYF
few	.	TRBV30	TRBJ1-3	TGTGCCTGGAGTGTAAGGCGGGGTTCCGGAAACACCATATATTTT	CAWSVRRGSGNTIYF
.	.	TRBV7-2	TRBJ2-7	TGTGCCAGCAGCTTAGTCAAGGGGAGGGAGCAGTACTTC	CASSLVKGREQYF
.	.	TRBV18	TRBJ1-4	TGTGCCAGCTCCCCAACTAATGAAAAACTGTTTTTT	CASSPTNEKLFF
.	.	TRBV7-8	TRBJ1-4	TGTGCCAGCAGCCCGGGGCCCTCCACAACTAATGAAAAACTGTTTTTT	CASSPGPSTTNEKLFF
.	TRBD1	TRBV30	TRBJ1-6	TGTGCCTGGAGTCGGACAGGGAGAGAATCACCCCTCCACTTT	CAWSRTGRESPLHF
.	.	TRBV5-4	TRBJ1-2	TGTGCCAGCAGCTTTGTGGGGGCTCGGGGCTACACCTTC	CASSFVGARGYTF
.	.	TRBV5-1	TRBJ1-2	TGCGCCAGCAGCGCGGGACTGCGGGGCTACACCTTC	CASSAGLRGYTF
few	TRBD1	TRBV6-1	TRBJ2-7	TGTGCCAGCAGTGCTAACAGGGGATCCCTGGGAGAGCAGTACTTC	CASSANRGSLGEQYF
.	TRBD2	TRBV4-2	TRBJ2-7	TGTGCCAGCAGCCCAACCGGACTAGCGGGGGGTAGCTCCTACGAGCAGTACTTC	CASSPTGLAGGSSYEQYF
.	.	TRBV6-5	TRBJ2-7	TGTGCCAGCAACCAAGAGGAGGGAGAGCAGTACTTC	CASNQEEGEQYF
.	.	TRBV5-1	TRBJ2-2	TGCGCCAGCAGCTTCGGCAGGGAGTCCACCGGGGAGCTGTTTTTT	CASSFGRESTGELFF
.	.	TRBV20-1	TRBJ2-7	TGCAGTGCTAGAGATAACCCCGAGCAGTACTTC	CSARDNPEQYF
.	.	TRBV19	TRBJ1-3	TGTGCCAGTAGTATCCGGGAATACTCTGGAAACACCATATATTTT	CASSIREYSGNTIYF
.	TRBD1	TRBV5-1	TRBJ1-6	TGCGCCAGCAGCTTTTCAAGTCGAAGGGGGCAGGATTCACCCCTCCACTTT	CASSFSSRRGQDSPLHF
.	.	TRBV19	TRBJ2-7	TGTGCCAGTAGTCCCCCCGGGGGTGGGTACTCCTACGAGCAGTACTTC	CASSPPGGGYSYEQYF
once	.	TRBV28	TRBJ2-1	TGTGCCAGCAGTCCCACAGGGAGCTCCTACAATGAGCAGTTCTTC	CASSPTGSSYNEQFF
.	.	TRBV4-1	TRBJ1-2	TGCGCCAGCAGCCAGGGTACCAGAGCGGGCTACACCTTC	CASSQGTRAGYTF
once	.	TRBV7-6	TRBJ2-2	TGTGCCAGCAGCTTAGAAGGAATGAACACCGGGGAGCTGTTTTTT	CASSLEGMNTGELFF
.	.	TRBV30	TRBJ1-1	TGTGCCTGGACTCGGGGGAACACTGAAGCTTTCTTT	CAWTRGNTEAFF
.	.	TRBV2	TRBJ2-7	TGTGCCAGCGGCCCGGGACTCCGTCTCCTCTTC	CASGPGLRLLF
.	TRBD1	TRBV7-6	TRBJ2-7	TGTGCCAGCAGGGTTACAGGGGGATTTAGGGGATCCCACTACGAGCAGTACTTC	CASRVTGGFRGSHYEQYF
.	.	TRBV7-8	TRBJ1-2	TGTGCCAGCTCAGGGAGGAACTATGGCTACACCTTC	CASSGRNYGYTF
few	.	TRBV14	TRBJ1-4	TGTGCCAGCAGCCAAGCATATCGGAACCAAAAACTGTTTTTT	CASSQAYRNQKLFF